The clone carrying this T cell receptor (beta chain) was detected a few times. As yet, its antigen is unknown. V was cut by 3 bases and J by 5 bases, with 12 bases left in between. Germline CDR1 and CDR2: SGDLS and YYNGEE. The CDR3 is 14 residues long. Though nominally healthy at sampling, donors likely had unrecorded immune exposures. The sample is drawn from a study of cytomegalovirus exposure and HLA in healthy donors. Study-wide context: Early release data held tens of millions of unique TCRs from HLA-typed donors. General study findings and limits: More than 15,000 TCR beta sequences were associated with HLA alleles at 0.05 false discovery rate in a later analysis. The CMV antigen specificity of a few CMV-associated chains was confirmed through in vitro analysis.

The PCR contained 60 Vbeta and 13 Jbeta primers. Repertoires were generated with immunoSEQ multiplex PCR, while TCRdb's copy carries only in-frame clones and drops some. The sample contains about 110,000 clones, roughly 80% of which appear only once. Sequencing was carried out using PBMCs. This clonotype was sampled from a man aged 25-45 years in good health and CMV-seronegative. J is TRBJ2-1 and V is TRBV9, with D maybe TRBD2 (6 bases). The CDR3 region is CASSAWGGDNEQFF. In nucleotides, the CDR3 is TGTGCCAGCAGCGCATGGGGCGGGGACAATGAGCAGTTCTTC. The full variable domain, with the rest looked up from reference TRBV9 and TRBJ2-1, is DSGVTQTPKHLITATGQRVTLRCSPRSGDLSVYWYQQSLDQGLQFLIQYYNGEERAKGNILERFSAQQFPDLHSELNLSSLELGDSALYFCASSAWGGDNEQFFGPGTRLTVL.